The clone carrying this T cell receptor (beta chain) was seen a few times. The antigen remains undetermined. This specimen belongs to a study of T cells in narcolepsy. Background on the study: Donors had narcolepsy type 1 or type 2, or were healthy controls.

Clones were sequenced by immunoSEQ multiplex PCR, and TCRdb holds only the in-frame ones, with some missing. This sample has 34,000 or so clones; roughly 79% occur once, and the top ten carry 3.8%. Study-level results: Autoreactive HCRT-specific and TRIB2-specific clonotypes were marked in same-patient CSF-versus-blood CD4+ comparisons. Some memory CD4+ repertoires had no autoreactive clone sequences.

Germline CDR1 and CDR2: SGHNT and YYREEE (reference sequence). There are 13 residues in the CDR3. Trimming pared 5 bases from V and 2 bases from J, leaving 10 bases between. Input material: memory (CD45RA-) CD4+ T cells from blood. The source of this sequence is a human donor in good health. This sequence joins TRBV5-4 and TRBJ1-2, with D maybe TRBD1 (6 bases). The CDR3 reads CASSGTGNYGYTF. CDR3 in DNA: TGTGCCAGCAGTGGAACAGGGAACTATGGCTACACCTTC.